A selection of T cell receptor beta chains follows, all from one sample in a study of T cells after yellow fever vaccination. TCRdb ran MiXCR on the 5' RACE reads and lists one entry per CDR3 protein. The sample shows 300,000 to 450,000 distinct CDR3 sequences, 7% to 9% of them seen only once. The sample in question was PBMCs, obtained 45 days after the first yellow fever vaccination. These receptors were obtained from a man younger than 35 who received the YFV17D yellow fever vaccine. The CDR3 runs from the conserved cysteine through the conserved F or W. The order of the fields is J gene, D gene, V gene, clone size, CDR3 protein, CDR3 DNA. D genes are given only for firm matches. Clone size is stated in some rows and not others, as once, few, many or a class when expanded.

TRBJ2-3 - TRBV6-2/TRBV6-3 - CASSHSSETQYF TGTGCCAGCAGCCACTCGTCGGAGACGCAGTATTTT
TRBJ2-7 - TRBV19 few CASSKDGAYEQYF TGTGCCAGTAGTAAAGACGGTGCCTACGAGCAGTACTTC
TRBJ2-3 - TRBV5-1 few CASRLRGAGTDTQYF TGCGCCAGCCGCCTAAGGGGCGCCGGCACAGATACGCAGTATTTT
TRBJ2-5 - TRBV6-2/TRBV6-3 few CASSPRIRPEYF TGTGCCAGCAGTCCCAGGATCCGGCCGGAGTACTTC
TRBJ2-1 TRBD2 TRBV4-1 - CASSQATSGAYNEQFF TGCGCCAGCAGCCAAGCCACTAGCGGGGCCTACAATGAGCAGTTCTTC
TRBJ2-3 - TRBV5-1 - CASSSVWGNRNTDTQYF TGCGCCAGCAGCTCGGTGTGGGGTAACCGCAACACAGATACGCAGTATTTT
TRBJ1-1 TRBD1 TRBV28 - CASRSGQGWYTEAFF TGTGCCAGCAGAAGCGGACAGGGTTGGTACACTGAAGCTTTCTTT
TRBJ1-1 - TRBV7-6 - CASSLRPGSNTEAFF TGTGCCAGCAGCTTACGGCCGGGAAGCAACACTGAAGCTTTCTTT
TRBJ2-5 - TRBV18 - CASLDRAQETQYF TGTGCCAGCTTGGACCGGGCGCAAGAGACCCAGTACTTC
TRBJ2-1 - TRBV4-2 - CASSQGGAVEQFF TGTGCCAGCAGCCAAGGCGGCGCGGTTGAGCAGTTCTTC
TRBJ2-2 - TRBV5-1 few CASSTKDRNTGELFF TGCGCCAGCAGCACAAAGGACAGAAACACCGGGGAGCTGTTTTTT
TRBJ2-3 TRBD2 TRBV4-2 - CASSQGGAQREDTQYF TGTGCCAGCAGCCAAGGAGGGGCCCAGCGGGAAGATACGCAGTATTTT
TRBJ1-1 TRBD1 TRBV5-8 few CASSLAGQSAGAFF TGTGCCAGCAGCTTGGCGGGACAGTCAGCAGGAGCTTTCTTT
TRBJ2-5 - TRBV20-1 many CSANREGETQYF TGCAGTGCCAACAGGGAGGGTGAGACCCAGTACTTC
TRBJ2-2 - TRBV9 many CASSVAYRGGELFF TGTGCCAGCAGCGTAGCTTACCGGGGCGGGGAGCTGTTTTTT
TRBJ2-4 - TRBV7-9 few CASSLTLENIQYF TGTGCCAGCAGCTTAACTTTGGAAAACATTCAGTACTTC
TRBJ2-1 - TRBV29-1 - CSVRDIIGSYNEQFF TGCAGCGTTCGTGACATCATCGGCTCCTACAATGAGCAGTTCTTC
TRBJ2-1 - TRBV7-6 many CASSLITGPYNEQFF TGTGCCAGCAGCCTAATTACAGGGCCCTATAATGAGCAGTTCTTC
TRBJ1-3 - TRBV20-1 few CSAIFLRDPGNTIYF TGCAGTGCTATCTTCCTCAGGGATCCTGGAAACACCATATATTTT
TRBJ1-5 - TRBV20-1 few CSARGGGGKGNQPQHF TGCAGTGCTAGAGGGGGAGGGGGTAAGGGGAATCAGCCCCAGCATTTT
TRBJ2-1 - TRBV7-2 - CASSLGHYNEQFF TGTGCCAGCAGCTTGGGCCACTACAATGAGCAGTTCTTC
TRBJ1-2 TRBD1 TRBV19 few CASSSTGATYGYTF TGTGCCAGTAGTTCGACAGGGGCGACCTATGGCTACACCTTC
TRBJ1-2 - TRBV29-1 - CSVDPRDQYGYTF TGCAGCGTTGACCCCAGGGATCAGTATGGCTACACCTTC
TRBJ1-1 - TRBV20-1 few CSASLALGDTEAFF TGCAGTGCTAGTTTGGCCCTGGGGGACACTGAAGCTTTCTTT
TRBJ1-2 - TRBV4-2 many CASSQDLVALKANYGYTF TGTGCCAGCAGCCAAGATCTGGTGGCTCTTAAAGCTAACTATGGCTACACCTTC